A single sample gave rise to the 18 T cell receptor beta chains below, sequenced in a study of PD-1 blockade in mismatch repair-deficient tumors (dated by TCRdb to 2016 to 2017). Library preparation was by the immunoSEQ multiplex PCR assay. TCRdb provides this immuneACCESS table in a form limited to in-frame rearrangements. Some clones are lacking; in checked studies, under half of them reflect an unresolved V gene, and why the rest are absent is not known. In this sample the table shows some 120,000 clones, 88% of which occur a single time. Roughly 12% of the sample rests with the top ten. The sequencing used peripheral blood, collected 72 weeks after starting pembrolizumab. These receptors all stem from an adult with mismatch repair-deficient cancer.

This clone was picked up one time. The rearrangement uses TRBV11-2 and TRBJ2-3, with 9 bases fitting TRBD1. This CDR3 has 17 amino acids. The trim removed 3 bases at V and 6 bases at J, leaving 13 bases unmatched. Germline V gene sequence: CDR1 SGHAT, CDR2 FQNNGV. The CDR3 sequence: CASSFLPRGQGFDTQYF. The CDR3 DNA sequence: TGTGCCAGCAGCTTCCTCCCGCGGGGACAGGGATTTGATACGCAGTATTTT.

The rearrangement uses TRBV10-1 and TRBJ2-1; 9 positions agree with TRBD1. V lost 3 bases and J lost 4; bases outside the gene matches: 4. The germline V gene has CDR1 WNHNN and CDR2 SYGVQD (reference sequence). The CDR3 is 15 amino acids. CDR3 in amino acids: CASSDPGQGYNEQFF. For the CDR3, the DNA is TGCGCCAGCAGTGATCCGGGACAGGGTTACAATGAGCAGTTCTTC.

This chain connects TRBV4-3 to TRBJ2-5; 10 positions match TRBD2. The CDR3 length is 16 residues. The trim removed 3 bases at V and 0 bases at J, leaving 4 bases unmatched. Germline CDR1 reads LGHNA; CDR2 reads YSLEER. The CDR3 loop is CASSQGTSEYQETQYF. DNA of the CDR3: TGCGCCAGCAGCCAGGGGACTAGCGAGTACCAAGAGACCCAGTACTTC.

The gene calls are TRBV6-4 and TRBJ2-2, with TRBD1 matching 12 bases. Germline CDR1 reads MRHNA; CDR2 reads SNTAGT. The CDR3 has 17 amino acids. Trimming removed 2 bases from V and 6 bases from J; junction bases left unmatched: 7. The CDR3 region has the DNA TGTGCCAGCAGTGACGGGACAGGGGGCTCTCTTGCCGGGGAGCTGTTTTTT. Protein: CASSDGTGGSLAGELFF.

V is TRBV7-9 and J is TRBJ2-5, with D hard to call. Germline-derived CDR1 and CDR2 are SEHNR and FQNEAQ (reference sequence). V gave up 5 bases and J gave up 2 bases, with 12 bases separating them. CDR3 length equals 14 residues. CDR3 DNA sequence: TGTGCCAGCAGCCAAGACACCGCGCAAGAGACCCAGTACTTC. Translation gives CASSQDTAQETQYF.

V gene TRBV30 combines with J gene TRBJ2-7; 7 bases line up with TRBD2. The CDR3 loop spans 13 amino acids. Trimming took 3 bases from V and 2 from J; bases not matched to a gene: 4. CDR1 is GTSNPN, CDR2 SVGIG, per germline (reference sequence). CDR3 sequence reads: CAWRLAGAYEQYF. CDR3 in DNA: TGTGCCTGGAGGCTGGCGGGAGCCTACGAGCAGTACTTC.

V and J are TRBV14 and TRBJ2-1; 11 bases are a match to TRBD2. The V segment lost 1 base and the J segment 8 bases; nucleotides outside the gene matches: 4. This CDR3 has 15 amino acids. Germline-derived CDR1 and CDR2 are SGHDN and FVKESK. The CDR3 region has the DNA TGTGCCAGCAGCCAAGTACTAGCGGGAGTCGATGAGCAGTTCTTC. Its translation: CASSQVLAGVDEQFF.

The chain has TRBV27 and TRBJ1-3; the match to TRBD1 covers 10 bases. The CDR3 length is 16 residues. The J segment lost 4 bases and the V segment lost 5 bases, leaving 8 bases of the junction unmatched. CDR1 and CDR2 (germline): MNHEY, SMNVEV (reference sequence). CDR3 in amino acids: CASSPTGTGAGNTIYF. The CDR3 bases are TGTGCCAGCAGTCCAACCGGGACAGGGGCCGGAAACACCATATATTTT.

The V and J genes are TRBV2 and TRBJ2-7; 15 bases are a match to TRBD2. CDR1 SNHLY and CDR2 FYNNEI come from the germline V gene. The CDR3 has 17 residues. V lost 5 bases, J lost 2 bases, and 7 bases stayed unmatched. The CDR3, as DNA: TGTGCCAGCAGTCCGGGACTAGCGGGAGGACAACCCTACGAGCAGTACTTC. Protein sequence: CASSPGLAGGQPYEQYF.

In the case of this clone: The identical CDR3 is also encoded by other nucleotide sequences in the sample. V and J are TRBV6-4 and TRBJ2-3, with D unresolved. CDR1 is MRHNA, CDR2 SNTAGT, per germline. Trimming left V 2 bases short and J 1 base short, with 4 bases between. CDR3 length: 13 residues. CDR3 sequence reads: CASSDRGTDTQYF. DNA for the CDR3: TGTGCCAGCAGTGACAGGGGCACAGATACGCAGTATTTT.

J is TRBJ2-7 and V is TRBV29-1; 10 bases fit TRBD2. V shed 7 bases, J shed 2 bases, and the junction held 8 bases outside the gene matches. CDR3 length equals 14 residues. From germline, CDR1 is SQVTM and CDR2 ANQGSEA. Here the CDR3 DNA reads TGCAGCGCTAGCGGGAGTGGGGGCACCTACGAGCAGTACTTC. It specifies CSASGSGGTYEQYF.

The chain employs TRBV11-2 and TRBJ2-7, with a weak D call TRBD1 (6 bases). Germline lookup yields CDR1 SGHAT and CDR2 FQNNGV. V lost 0 bases to trimming and J lost 3 bases, with 12 bases between them. This CDR3 spans 15 amino acids. CDR3 DNA: TGTGCCAGCAGCTTAGAGTGGGGGCCCAACTACGAGCAGTACTTC. Protein: CASSLEWGPNYEQYF.

This chain links TRBV19 with TRBJ2-7; 8 bases fit TRBD2. V lost 4 bases and J lost 3; bases outside the gene matches: 8. This CDR3 region has 15 residues. CDR1 and CDR2 (germline): LNHDA, SQIVND (reference sequence). CDR3 protein: CASSSLAGTSYEQYF. The CDR3 bases are TGTGCCAGTAGTAGCCTAGCGGGCACCAGCTACGAGCAGTACTTC.

In DNA form, the CDR3 reads TGTGCCAGCAGCCTGGAGCTAGCGGCAACCTACGAGCAGTACTTC. It specifies CASSLELAATYEQYF. The chain combines TRBV5-4 with TRBJ2-7; the match to TRBD2 covers 7 bases. CDR1 is SGHNT and CDR2 is YYREEE in the germline V gene (reference sequence). CDR3 length: 15 residues. V trimming: 4 bases; J trimming: 2 bases; junction bases outside the gene matches: 9.

This clone has just one count. CDR3 coding DNA: TGTGCCAGCCGTTCTGGCAGACGCTCTGGGGCCAACGTCCTGACTTTC. Protein product: CASRSGRRSGANVLTF. The V call is TRBV21-1, the J call TRBJ2-6. TRBV21-1 has pseudogene status. The CDR3 consists of 16 residues.

The chain is built from TRBV7-6 and TRBJ2-7; D may be TRBD2 (5 bases). CDR1 and CDR2 (germline): SGHVS, FNYEAQ. CDR3 length: 15 amino acids. V was shortened by 5 bases and J by 2 bases, with 16 bases between the two germline ends. CDR3 in amino acids: CASSQSGGLTYEQYF. Written as DNA, the CDR3 is TGTGCCAGCAGCCAATCGGGCGGGTTAACCTACGAGCAGTACTTC.

The rearrangement links TRBV5-4 to TRBJ2-1; TRBD2 matches 10 bases. The CDR3 sequence is 13 residues long. Germline V gene data show CDR1 as SGHNT and CDR2 as YYREEE (reference sequence). The J segment lost 8 bases and the V segment lost 5 bases, leaving 4 bases of the junction unmatched. CDR3 sequence reads: CASSERGGYEQFF. The CDR3 DNA follows: TGTGCCAGCAGTGAGCGGGGGGGCTATGAGCAGTTCTTC.

This chain joins TRBV4-3 and TRBJ2-7; D remains unclear. Trimming took 3 bases from V and 1 from J, leaving 7 bases between them. Germline CDR1 reads LGHNA; CDR2 reads YSLEER. The CDR3 runs to 13 residues. Here the CDR3 DNA reads TGCGCCAGCAGCCAGTCGGTATCCTACGAGCAGTACTTC. Amino acids: CASSQSVSYEQYF.